Listed here are 6 T cell receptor beta chains from one sample, sequenced in a study of Graves' ophthalmopathy and Graves' hyperthyroidism (dated by TCRdb to the late 2010s). Sequencing was carried out with an Illumina HiSeq 2000. For repertoire sequencing, the TCR beta CDR3 regions were amplified from RNA transcripts. The first round was an RT-PCR using HTBI primers with the Qiagen OneStep RT-PCR kit, and this first round was followed by a second-round multiplex PCR, then size selection and purification. Clones were called with MiXCR by TCRdb after fastp trimmed the public reads at Q25, and only in-frame beta chains were retained. All rows with the same CDR3 protein become a single entry with the most common DNA and genes. This sample is represented by 900,000 to 1,200,000 distinct CDR3 sequences; around a third of them were singletons. The ten largest make up approximately 10% of the sample. The sequencing input was peripheral blood or thyroid tissue (not recorded which). The receptors derive from an adult man with Graves' hyperthyroidism.

This clonotype came up many times. This chain links TRBV12-3 or TRBV12-4 with TRBJ1-1; weak D call: TRBD1 (6 bases). The CDR3 extends over 17 amino acids. Trimming removed 3 bases at V and 4 bases at J, with 21 bases between. CDR3 amino acids: CASSFGGLGSGSTEAFF. The CDR3 DNA sequence: TGTGCCAGCAGTTTTGGGGGCCTCGGGTCCGGGTCCACTGAAGCTTTCTTT.

J is TRBJ1-2 and V is TRBV7-8; the match to TRBD1 covers 9 bases. The germline CDR1 and CDR2 sequences are SGHVS and FQNEAQ. The CDR3 runs 15 residues. The trim removed 4 bases at V and 4 bases at J, leaving 7 bases unmatched. The CDR3 DNA is TGTGCCAGCAGCTCACGGACAGGGGTCATCTATGGCTACACCTTC. It yields the protein CASSSRTGVIYGYTF.

Remarks on this clonotype: This sequence may be a read error, since a much larger clone differs from it by one base. This rearrangement joins TRBV10-2 to TRBJ2-7, with D possibly TRBD1 on 5 matching bases. This CDR3 comprises 13 residues. With 10 bases removed from V and 3 bases from J, the gap between germline ends came to 16 bases. Germline CDR1 WSHSY, CDR2 SAAADI. Here the CDR3 reads CATSQGTFYEQYF. The CDR3 bases are TGCGCCACCTCGCAGGGCACCTTCTACGAGCAGTACTTC.

The CDR3 DNA is TGTGCCACCAGCAGCCCGACAGGGACTGGGGCCAACGTCCTGACTTTC. It yields the protein CATSSPTGTGANVLTF. This chain links TRBV15 with TRBJ2-6; 7 nucleotides align to TRBD1. After removal of 3 bases from V and 2 bases from J, the junction contained 4 bases not matched to a gene. The CDR3 totals 16 residues. Germline V gene lookup returns CDR1 LNHNV and CDR2 YYDKDF (reference sequence).

The sample holds a few counts of this clonotype. The chain employs TRBV6-5 and TRBJ2-7; 10 bases line up with TRBD1. The V and J ends lost 5 bases and 2 bases, in that order; junction bases with no gene match: 12. This CDR3 is 17 amino acids long. From germline, CDR1 is MNHEY and CDR2 SVGAGI. The CDR3 loop is CASSDPRQGASTYEQYF. The CDR3 nucleotides are TGTGCCAGCAGTGACCCGCGACAGGGGGCGTCGACCTACGAGCAGTACTTC.

The V gene is TRBV10-3, the J gene TRBJ2-7; D might be TRBD1 or TRBD2, each matching 5 bases. The CDR3 has 16 amino acids. The germline V and J ends were trimmed by 5 bases and 5 bases, with 22 bases remaining between them. Germline loops: CDR1 ENHRY, CDR2 SYGVKD. CDR3 residues: CAISTGTGPGGHEQYF. The CDR3 nucleotides are TGTGCCATCAGTACGGGGACGGGACCCGGCGGGCACGAGCAGTACTTC.